This T cell receptor beta chain was recovered during a study of blood T cell repertoires in COVID-19. Across the whole study: The origin of the acute and convalescent COVID-19 samples was the United States, Italy and Spain.

The CDR3 covers 16 residues. V was clipped by 8 bases and J by 0 bases, with 17 bases between them. Germline V gene sequence: CDR1 MGHDK, CDR2 SYGVNS. Authors' processing steps: Reference gene primer amplification yielded estimated nucleated cell counts. Sequenced by immunoSEQ multiplex PCR; TCRdb stores in-frame clones only, minus some. V, J and clone size reflect that table, while D and trimming were determined from the DNA. The table records roughly 250,000 clones, around 87% of them present only once. The study assigned cohorts using participant-reported clinical history. The study counted Cohort 3 donors as recovered given two negative PCRs, clearance, or symptom resolution.

V is TRBV25-1 and J is TRBJ1-5; maybe TRBD1 (5 bases). This receptor was taken from a woman in her late teens or twenties who had recovered from COVID-19. Source material: PBMCs or T cells enriched from blood (not recorded which). CDR3 coding DNA: TGTGCCAGCGGAACCCCAACAGGAGATAGCAATCAGCCCCAGCATTTT. Residues: CASGTPTGDSNQPQHF.